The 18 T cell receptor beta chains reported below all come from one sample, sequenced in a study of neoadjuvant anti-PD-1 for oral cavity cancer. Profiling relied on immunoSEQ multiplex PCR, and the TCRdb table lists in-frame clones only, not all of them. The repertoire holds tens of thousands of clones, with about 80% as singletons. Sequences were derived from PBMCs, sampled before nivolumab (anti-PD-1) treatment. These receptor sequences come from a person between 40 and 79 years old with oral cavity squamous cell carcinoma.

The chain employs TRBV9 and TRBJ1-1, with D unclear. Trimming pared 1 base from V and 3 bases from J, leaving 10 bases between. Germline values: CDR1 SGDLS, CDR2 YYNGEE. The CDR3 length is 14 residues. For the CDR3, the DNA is TGTGCCAGCAGCGTATTCTGGTTTGACACTGAAGCTTTCTTT. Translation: CASSVFWFDTEAFF.

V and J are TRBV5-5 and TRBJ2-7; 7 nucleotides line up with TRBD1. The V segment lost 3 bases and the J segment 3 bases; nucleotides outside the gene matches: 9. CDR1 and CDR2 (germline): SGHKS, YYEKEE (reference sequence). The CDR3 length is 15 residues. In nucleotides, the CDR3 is TGTGCCAGCAGCTGGTCCGGGACAGCTATCTACGAGCAGTACTTC. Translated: CASSWSGTAIYEQYF.

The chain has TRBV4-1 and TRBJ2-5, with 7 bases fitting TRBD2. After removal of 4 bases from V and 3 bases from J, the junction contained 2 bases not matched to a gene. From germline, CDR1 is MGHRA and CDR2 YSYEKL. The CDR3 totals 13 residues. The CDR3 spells CASSLGGEETQYF. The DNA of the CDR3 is TGCGCCAGCAGCCTGGGAGGGGAAGAGACCCAGTACTTC.

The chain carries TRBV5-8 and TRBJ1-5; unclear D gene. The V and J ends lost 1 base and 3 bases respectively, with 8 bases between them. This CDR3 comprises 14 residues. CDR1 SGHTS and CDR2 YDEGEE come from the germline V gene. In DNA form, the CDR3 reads TGTGCCAGCAGCTTGACCCAGTCCAATCAGCCCCAGCATTTT. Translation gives CASSLTQSNQPQHF.

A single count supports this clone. CDR3 sequence reads: CASSLSESSQPQHF. Here the CDR3 DNA reads TGTGCCAGCAGCTTGTCGGAATCGTCCCAGCCCCAGCATTTT. The chain links TRBV5-6 to TRBJ1-5; D remains unclear. The V and J ends lost 1 base and 7 bases respectively, with 12 bases between them. The CDR3 length is 14 residues. Germline V gene sequence: CDR1 SGHDT, CDR2 YYEEEE.

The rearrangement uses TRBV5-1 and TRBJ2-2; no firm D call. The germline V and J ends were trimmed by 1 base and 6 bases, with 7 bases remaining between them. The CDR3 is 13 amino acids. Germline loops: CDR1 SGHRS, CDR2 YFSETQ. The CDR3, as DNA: TGCGCCAGCAGCTTGTCGCGTTCCGGGGAGCTGTTTTTT. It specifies CASSLSRSGELFF.

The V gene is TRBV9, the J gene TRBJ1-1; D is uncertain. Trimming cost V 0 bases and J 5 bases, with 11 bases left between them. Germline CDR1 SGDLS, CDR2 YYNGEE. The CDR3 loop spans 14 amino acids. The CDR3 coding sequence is TGTGCCAGCAGCGTAGCAACTCAGGCGACTGAAGCTTTCTTT. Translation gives CASSVATQATEAFF. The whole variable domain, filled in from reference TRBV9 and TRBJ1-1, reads DSGVTQTPKHLITATGQRVTLRCSPRSGDLSVYWYQQSLDQGLQFLIQYYNGEERAKGNILERFSAQQFPDLHSELNLSSLELGDSALYFCASSVATQATEAFFGQGTRLTVV.

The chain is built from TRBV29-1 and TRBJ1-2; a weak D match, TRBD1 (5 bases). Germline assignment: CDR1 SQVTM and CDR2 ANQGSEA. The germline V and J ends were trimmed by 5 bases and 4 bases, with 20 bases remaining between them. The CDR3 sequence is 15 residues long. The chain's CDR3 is CSVLPPDPGLYGYTF. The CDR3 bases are TGCAGCGTTCTACCCCCAGACCCAGGGCTCTATGGCTACACCTTC.

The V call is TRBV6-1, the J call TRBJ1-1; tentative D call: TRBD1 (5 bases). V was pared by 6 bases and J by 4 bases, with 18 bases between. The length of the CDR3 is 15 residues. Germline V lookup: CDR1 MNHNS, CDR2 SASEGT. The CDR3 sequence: CASRGLDGGTTEAFF. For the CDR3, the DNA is TGTGCCAGCAGGGGTCTCGACGGGGGGACCACTGAAGCTTTCTTT.

This CDR3 is CASSSGTSVETQYF. Here the CDR3 DNA reads TGCGCCAGCAGCTCCGGGACTAGCGTCGAGACCCAGTACTTC. V and J are TRBV5-1 and TRBJ2-5; TRBD2 agrees at 10 bases. J was trimmed by 5 bases and V by 3 bases; bases with no gene match: 4. CDR1 is SGHRS and CDR2 is YFSETQ in the germline V gene. The CDR3 contains 14 residues.

The CDR3, as DNA: TGTGCCAGCAGCCTTAGACAGGGATGGTACAATGAGCAGTTCTTC. Its translation is CASSLRQGWYNEQFF. The rearrangement links TRBV14 to TRBJ2-1, with 7 bases lining up with TRBD1. Per the germline V gene, CDR1 is SGHDN and CDR2 is FVKESK. This CDR3 comprises 15 residues. Trimming cost V 4 bases and J 4 bases; bases outside gene matches: 7.

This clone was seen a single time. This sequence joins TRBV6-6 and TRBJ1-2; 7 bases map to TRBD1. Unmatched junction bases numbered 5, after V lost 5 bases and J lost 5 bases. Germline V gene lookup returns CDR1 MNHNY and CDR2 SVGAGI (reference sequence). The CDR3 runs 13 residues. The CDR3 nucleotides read TGTGCCAGCAGTACCGGGACAGAGTATGGCTACACCTTC. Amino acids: CASSTGTEYGYTF.

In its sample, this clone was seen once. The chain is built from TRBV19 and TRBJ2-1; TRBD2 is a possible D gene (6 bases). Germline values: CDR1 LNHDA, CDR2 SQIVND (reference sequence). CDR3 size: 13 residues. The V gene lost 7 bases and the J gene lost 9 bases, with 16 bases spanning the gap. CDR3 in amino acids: CASNQGLGGEQFF. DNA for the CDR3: TGTGCCAGTAACCAGGGACTTGGGGGTGAGCAGTTCTTC.

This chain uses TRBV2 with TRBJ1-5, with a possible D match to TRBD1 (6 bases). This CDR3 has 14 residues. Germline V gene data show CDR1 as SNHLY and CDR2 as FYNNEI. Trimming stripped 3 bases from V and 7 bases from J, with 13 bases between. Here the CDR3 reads CASSEGRGHQPQHF. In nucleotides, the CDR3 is TGTGCCAGCAGTGAGGGCAGGGGCCACCAGCCCCAGCATTTT.

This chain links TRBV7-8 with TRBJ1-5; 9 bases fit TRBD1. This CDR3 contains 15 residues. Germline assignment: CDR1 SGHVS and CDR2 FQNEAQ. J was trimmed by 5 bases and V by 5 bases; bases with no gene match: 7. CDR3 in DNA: TGTGCCAGCAGCCGGTCGACAGGGGGGTATCAGCCCCAGCATTTT. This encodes CASSRSTGGYQPQHF.

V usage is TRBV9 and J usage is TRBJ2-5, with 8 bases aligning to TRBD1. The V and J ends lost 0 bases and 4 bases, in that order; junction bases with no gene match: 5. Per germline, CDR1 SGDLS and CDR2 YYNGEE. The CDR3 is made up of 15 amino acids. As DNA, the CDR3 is TGTGCCAGCAGCGTAGGGACAGGGCCGGCAGAGACCCAGTACTTC. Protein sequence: CASSVGTGPAETQYF.

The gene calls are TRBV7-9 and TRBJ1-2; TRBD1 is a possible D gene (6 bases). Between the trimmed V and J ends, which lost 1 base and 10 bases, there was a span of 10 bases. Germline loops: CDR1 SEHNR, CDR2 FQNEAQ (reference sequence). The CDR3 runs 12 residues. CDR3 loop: CASSLEGGVYTF. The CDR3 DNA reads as TGTGCCAGCAGCTTAGAAGGGGGTGTCTACACCTTC.

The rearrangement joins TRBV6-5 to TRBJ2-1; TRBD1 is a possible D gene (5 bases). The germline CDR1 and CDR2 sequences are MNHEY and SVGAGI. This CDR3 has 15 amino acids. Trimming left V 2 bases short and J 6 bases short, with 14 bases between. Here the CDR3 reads CASSYDQGRSNEQFF. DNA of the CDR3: TGTGCCAGCAGTTACGACCAGGGAAGGTCCAATGAGCAGTTCTTC.